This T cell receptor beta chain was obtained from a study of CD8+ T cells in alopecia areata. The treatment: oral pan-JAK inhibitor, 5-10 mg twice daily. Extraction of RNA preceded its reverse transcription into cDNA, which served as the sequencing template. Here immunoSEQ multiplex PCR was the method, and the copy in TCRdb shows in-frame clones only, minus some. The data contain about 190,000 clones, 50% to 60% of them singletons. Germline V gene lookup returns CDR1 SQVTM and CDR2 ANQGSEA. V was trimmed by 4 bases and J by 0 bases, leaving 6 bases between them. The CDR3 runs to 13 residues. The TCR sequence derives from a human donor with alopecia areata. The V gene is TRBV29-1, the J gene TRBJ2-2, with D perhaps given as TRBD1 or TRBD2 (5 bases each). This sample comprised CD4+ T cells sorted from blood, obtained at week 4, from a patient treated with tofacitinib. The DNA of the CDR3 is TGCAGCGTTGGGGACGCGAACACCGGGGAGCTGTTTTTT. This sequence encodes CSVGDANTGELFF.